This entry describes one TCR beta chain. Its cognate antigen is unknown. The data belong to a study of T cell responses to AZD1222 COVID-19 vaccine. The overall study: Investigators merged groups given second doses at roughly 4 or roughly 12 weeks.

Here immunoSEQ multiplex PCR was the method, and the copy in TCRdb shows in-frame clones only, minus some. The sample has 130,000 or so clones, 85% to 90% seen once. Germline V CDR1 and CDR2: MNHNY, SVGAGI (reference sequence). This CDR3 is built from 16 residues. V was clipped by 0 bases and J by 4 bases; unmatched bases: 5. Study-level points and caveats: Clonal diversity was possibly underestimated, and the donors were mostly white British, with more females. Across the whole spike, CD4 TCRs peaked at regions 160-218 and 743-854.

Material: peripheral blood, obtained on day 0 of AZD1222 vaccination. The TCR was taken from an adult in good health. The chain is built from TRBV6-6 and TRBJ1-1, with TRBD1 matching 10 bases. The CDR3 protein is CASSYSRGTGATEAFF. CDR3 in DNA: TGTGCCAGCAGTTACTCCCGGGGGACAGGGGCCACTGAAGCTTTCTTT.